Listed below are T cell receptor beta chains from one sample, sequenced in a study of cytomegalovirus exposure and HLA in healthy donors. Using immunoSEQ multiplex PCR, the repertoire was profiled, and TCRdb retains in-frame clones only, with some absent. The repertoire holds around 160,000 clones, approximately 73% seen once, with approximately 1.3% in the top ten. Material: PBMCs. These receptors originate from a man aged 45-65 years in good health and CMV-seronegative. The CDR3 runs from the conserved cysteine through the conserved F or W. D genes are given only for firm matches. Part of the rows lack a size; the others show once, few, many or a class for expanded clones.

v_gene: TRBV5-1; abundance: .; d_gene: .; j_gene: TRBJ1-4; len: 16; CDR3aa: CASSPEGGFANEKLFF; CDR3nt: TGCGCCAGCAGCCCGGAAGGGGGATTCGCTAATGAAAAACTGTTTTTT
v_gene: TRBV6-5; abundance: once; d_gene: TRBD1; j_gene: TRBJ1-2; len: 13; CDR3aa: CASSLTGVYGYTF; CDR3nt: TGTGCCAGCAGTTTGACAGGGGTCTATGGCTACACCTTC
v_gene: TRBV4-2; abundance: few; d_gene: TRBD2; j_gene: TRBJ2-1; len: 15; CDR3aa: CASSPTSGVYNEQFF; CDR3nt: TGTGCCAGCAGCCCAACTAGCGGGGTCTACAATGAGCAGTTCTTC
v_gene: TRBV18; abundance: .; d_gene: TRBD1; j_gene: TRBJ2-2; len: 15; CDR3aa: CASSPGQGNTGELFF; CDR3nt: TGTGCCAGCTCACCGGGACAGGGGAACACCGGGGAGCTGTTTTTT
v_gene: TRBV28; abundance: .; d_gene: .; j_gene: TRBJ1-2; len: 12; CDR3aa: CVIHRVDYGYTF; CDR3nt: TGTGTGATCCACAGGGTCGACTATGGCTACACCTTC
v_gene: TRBV29-1; abundance: .; d_gene: .; j_gene: TRBJ2-6; len: 14; CDR3aa: CSVVLGSGANVLTF; CDR3nt: TGCAGCGTTGTACTCGGCTCTGGGGCCAACGTCCTGACTTTC
v_gene: TRBV5-6; abundance: .; d_gene: TRBD1; j_gene: TRBJ1-5; len: 15; CDR3aa: CASSLWTGQNQPQHF; CDR3nt: TGTGCCAGCAGCTTGTGGACAGGGCAGAATCAGCCCCAGCATTTT
v_gene: TRBV19; abundance: few; d_gene: .; j_gene: TRBJ1-5; len: 15; CDR3aa: CASSPSGRVDQPQHF; CDR3nt: TGTGCCAGTAGTCCCTCAGGGCGAGTAGACCAGCCCCAGCATTTT
v_gene: TRBV5-4; abundance: .; d_gene: TRBD1; j_gene: TRBJ1-2; len: 12; CDR3aa: CASSRTGAGYTF; CDR3nt: TGTGCCAGCAGCCGGACAGGGGCCGGCTACACCTTC
v_gene: TRBV28; abundance: .; d_gene: .; j_gene: TRBJ1-1; len: 16; CDR3aa: CASSSGQGPMNTEAFF; CDR3nt: TGTGCCAGCAGTTCAGGTCAGGGGCCCATGAACACTGAAGCTTTCTTT
v_gene: TRBV29-1; abundance: .; d_gene: TRBD1; j_gene: TRBJ1-1; len: 13; CDR3aa: CSVVSGGVTEAFF; CDR3nt: TGCAGCGTTGTCTCAGGGGGTGTCACTGAAGCTTTCTTT
v_gene: TRBV7-9; abundance: .; d_gene: .; j_gene: TRBJ2-3; len: 15; CDR3aa: CASSPQGGYTDTQYF; CDR3nt: TGTGCCAGCAGCCCCCAGGGGGGTTACACAGATACGCAGTATTTT
v_gene: TRBV18; abundance: .; d_gene: .; j_gene: TRBJ1-1; len: 15; CDR3aa: CASSPPGRLNTEAFF; CDR3nt: TGTGCCAGCTCACCACCGGGCAGATTGAACACTGAAGCTTTCTTT
v_gene: TRBV18; abundance: .; d_gene: .; j_gene: TRBJ2-2; len: 15; CDR3aa: CASSPRTVNTGELFF; CDR3nt: TGTGCCAGCTCACCAAGGACAGTGAACACCGGGGAGCTGTTTTTT
v_gene: TRBV7-3; abundance: .; d_gene: .; j_gene: TRBJ1-1; len: 13; CDR3aa: CASGGRVNTEAFF; CDR3nt: TGTGCCAGCGGGGGCCGGGTGAACACTGAAGCTTTCTTT
v_gene: TRBV6-5; abundance: few; d_gene: .; j_gene: TRBJ1-3; len: 11; CDR3aa: CASTLGDTIYF; CDR3nt: TGTGCCAGCACTCTCGGAGACACCATATATTTT
v_gene: TRBV28; abundance: .; d_gene: TRBD1; j_gene: TRBJ1-1; len: 14; CDR3aa: CASSLSTGETEAFF; CDR3nt: TGTGCCAGCAGTCTATCTACAGGGGAAACTGAAGCTTTCTTT
v_gene: TRBV28; abundance: .; d_gene: .; j_gene: TRBJ2-2; len: 17; CDR3aa: CASSPTGRGLSDAELFF; CDR3nt: TGTGCCAGCAGCCCTACCGGGAGGGGGCTTTCGGACGCGGAGCTGTTTTTT
v_gene: TRBV5-1; abundance: few; d_gene: .; j_gene: TRBJ1-1; len: 15; CDR3aa: CASSSLTETNTEAFF; CDR3nt: TGCGCCAGCAGCTCGCTGACAGAAACCAACACTGAAGCTTTCTTT
v_gene: TRBV11-3; abundance: once; d_gene: .; j_gene: TRBJ1-1; len: 15; CDR3aa: CASSLGRALNTEAFF; CDR3nt: TGTGCCAGCAGCTTAGGCAGGGCCCTAAACACTGAAGCTTTCTTT
v_gene: TRBV5-6; abundance: .; d_gene: .; j_gene: TRBJ2-7; len: 14; CDR3aa: CASSSRGRGYEQYF; CDR3nt: TGTGCCAGCAGCTCCAGGGGCAGGGGCTACGAGCAGTACTTC
v_gene: TRBV4-2; abundance: .; d_gene: .; j_gene: TRBJ1-3; len: 16; CDR3aa: CASRYEGTSSGNTIYF; CDR3nt: TGTGCCAGCAGGTACGAGGGCACCAGCTCTGGAAACACCATATATTTT
v_gene: TRBV7-2; abundance: .; d_gene: .; j_gene: TRBJ2-1; len: 15; CDR3aa: CASSPRGGPENEQFF; CDR3nt: TGTGCCAGCAGCCCAAGGGGGGGACCGGAGAATGAGCAGTTCTTC
v_gene: TRBV6-1; abundance: few; d_gene: .; j_gene: TRBJ1-5; len: 15; CDR3aa: CASSIRTPSNQPQHF; CDR3nt: TGTGCCAGCAGTATCCGGACACCTAGCAATCAGCCCCAGCATTTT
v_gene: TRBV10-3; abundance: .; d_gene: .; j_gene: TRBJ2-7; len: 12; CDR3aa: CAIRPAGAQQYF; CDR3nt: TGTGCCATCAGACCGGCGGGGGCTCAGCAGTACTTC